These 11 T cell receptor beta chains came from one sample sequenced in a study of cytomegalovirus exposure and HLA in healthy donors. This PCR relied on a set of 60 Vbeta primers and 13 Jbeta primers. Sequenced by immunoSEQ multiplex PCR; TCRdb stores in-frame clones only, minus some. The sample shows about 40,000 clones, about 66% of them seen only once. The source material was PBMCs. Receptors were obtained from a man aged 45-65 years in good health and CMV-seropositive.

The chain links TRBV6-5 to TRBJ1-1; D is undetermined. The germline gives CDR1 MNHEY, CDR2 SVGAGI. The CDR3 is 13 amino acids. Trimming took 6 bases from V and 1 from J, leaving 9 bases between them. The CDR3 DNA reads as TGTGCCAGCAGATTACAGAAGAACACTGAAGCTTTCTTT. It codes for CASRLQKNTEAFF.

The chain links TRBV6-5 to TRBJ2-7, with 8 nucleotides matching TRBD1. J lost 3 bases, V lost 4 bases, and 8 bases had no gene match. Looked up from germline, CDR1 is MNHEY and CDR2 is SVGAGI. This CDR3 spans 15 amino acids. This chain's CDR3 is CASSSTGTGYYEQYF. The DNA of the CDR3 is TGTGCCAGCAGTTCAACCGGGACAGGCTACTACGAGCAGTACTTC.

The chain couples TRBV7-2 to TRBJ2-5; TRBD2 matches at 8 bases. Trimming cost V 1 base and J 5 bases; bases outside gene matches: 15. The CDR3 consists of 18 residues. CDR1 is SGHTA, CDR2 FQGNSA, per germline. The CDR3 loop is CASSLEGASGPLGETQYF. In DNA, the CDR3 is TGTGCCAGCAGCTTAGAGGGCGCTAGCGGGCCCCTAGGGGAGACCCAGTACTTC.

The sample holds a few counts of this clone. The chain uses TRBV2 and TRBJ1-5; D may be TRBD1 (6 bases). The germline V and J ends were trimmed by 6 bases and 1 base, with 16 bases remaining between them. There are 16 residues in the CDR3. The germline V gene encodes CDR1 SNHLY and CDR2 FYNNEI. For the CDR3, the DNA is TGTGCCAGCAGCGGGGGGGACACCGCCAGCAATCAGCCCCAGCATTTT. This translates into CASSGGDTASNQPQHF.

The CDR3 sequence is CASSPVTDTQYF. CDR3 in DNA: TGTGCCAGCAGCCCGGTCACAGATACGCAGTATTTT. This rearrangement joins TRBV9 to TRBJ2-3, with D unclear. The V gene's germline CDR1 is SGDLS and CDR2 YYNGEE. Trimming shortened V by 4 bases and J by 2 bases, and 5 bases separated the two germline ends. The CDR3 loop spans 12 amino acids.

V and J are TRBV11-3 and TRBJ2-7; unclear D gene. V lost 4 bases, J lost 3 bases, and 7 bases lay in between. The CDR3 extends over 12 amino acids. Germline CDR1 reads SGHNT; CDR2 reads YENEEA. In nucleotides, the CDR3 is TGTGCCAGCAGCTGGGCCAGCTACGAGCAGTACTTC. Translation gives CASSWASYEQYF. Full variable domain (missing parts from reference TRBV11-3 and TRBJ2-7): EAGVVQSPRYKIIEKKQPVAFWCNPISGHNTLYWYLQNLGQGPELLIRYENEEAVDDSQLPKDRFSAERLKGVDSTLKIQPAELGDSAVYLCASSWASYEQYFGPGTRLTVT.

V usage is TRBV5-1 and J usage is TRBJ1-1; 9 bases line up with TRBD1. With 4 bases clipped from V and 1 base from J, the junction kept 5 bases outside the gene matches. The CDR3 runs 15 residues. Germline-derived CDR1 and CDR2 are SGHRS and YFSETQ. The CDR3 DNA sequence: TGCGCCAGCAGCCAGGGACAGGGCGAGAACACTGAAGCTTTCTTT. Translation gives CASSQGQGENTEAFF.

V usage is TRBV10-3 and J usage is TRBJ1-2, with a tentative D call TRBD1 (5 bases). The germline V gene encodes CDR1 ENHRY and CDR2 SYGVKD. The CDR3 runs 15 residues. The V gene lost 1 base and the J gene lost 2 bases, with 11 bases spanning the gap. The CDR3 coding sequence is TGTGCCATCAGTGAGTGGGGCAAGACAAACTATGGCTACACCTTC. Its translation is CAISEWGKTNYGYTF.

This clone turned up a few times. The rearrangement uses TRBV21-1 and TRBJ1-3; TRBD1, the D gene given by the table, was not confirmed from the DNA. TRBV21-1 is designated a pseudogene. This CDR3 comprises 16 residues. CDR3 in amino acids: CASSTLTGVTGNTIYF. The CDR3, as DNA: TGTGCCAGCAGCACACTGACAGGGGTGACTGGAAACACCATATATTTT.

Here the CDR3 reads CASRDPGQWNTIYF. For the CDR3, the DNA is TGTGCCAGCAGGGATCCGGGACAGTGGAACACCATATATTTT. This chain uses TRBV6-5 with TRBJ1-3, with 7 bases that match TRBD1. V gave up 6 bases and J gave up 7 bases; unmatched junction bases: 9. The CDR3 consists of 14 residues. Germline-derived CDR1 and CDR2 are MNHEY and SVGAGI.

This chain joins TRBV11-2 and TRBJ1-4; 7 nucleotides align to TRBD1. This CDR3 region has 15 residues. V dropped 1 base and J dropped 7; count of bases not matched to a gene: 6. Germline lookup yields CDR1 SGHAT and CDR2 FQNNGV. CDR3 sequence: CASSLANRGFEKLFF. CDR3 in DNA: TGTGCCAGCAGCTTAGCTAACAGGGGCTTTGAAAAACTGTTTTTT. Complete variable domain (other parts from reference TRBV11-2 and TRBJ1-4): EAGVAQSPRYKIIEKRQSVAFWCNPISGHATLYWYQQILGQGPKLLIQFQNNGVVDDSQLPKDRFSAERLKGVDSTLKIQPAKLEDSAVYLCASSLANRGFEKLFFGSGTQLSVL.